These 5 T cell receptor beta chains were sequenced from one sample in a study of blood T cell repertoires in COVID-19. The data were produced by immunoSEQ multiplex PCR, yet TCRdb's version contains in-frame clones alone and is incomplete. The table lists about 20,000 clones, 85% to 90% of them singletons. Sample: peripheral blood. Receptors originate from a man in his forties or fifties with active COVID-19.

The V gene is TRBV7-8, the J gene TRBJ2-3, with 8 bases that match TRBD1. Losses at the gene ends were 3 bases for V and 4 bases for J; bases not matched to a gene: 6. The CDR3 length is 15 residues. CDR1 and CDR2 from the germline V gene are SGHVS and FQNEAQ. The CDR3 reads CASSFNGGQADTQYF. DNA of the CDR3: TGTGCCAGCAGCTTCAACGGGGGACAGGCAGATACGCAGTATTTT.

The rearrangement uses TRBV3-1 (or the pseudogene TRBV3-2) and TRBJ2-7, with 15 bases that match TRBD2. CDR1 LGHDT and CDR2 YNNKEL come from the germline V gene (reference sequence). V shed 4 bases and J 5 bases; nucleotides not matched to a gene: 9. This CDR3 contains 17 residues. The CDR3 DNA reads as TGTGCCAGCAGCCGTTGGACTAGCGGGGGGGCCTTGGACGAGCAGTACTTC. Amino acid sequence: CASSRWTSGGALDEQYF.

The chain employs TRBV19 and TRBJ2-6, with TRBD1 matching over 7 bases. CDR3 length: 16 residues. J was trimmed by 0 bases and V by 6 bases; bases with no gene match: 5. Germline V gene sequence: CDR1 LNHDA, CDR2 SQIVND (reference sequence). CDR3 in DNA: TGTGCCAGTAGGACAGGGCACAGCTCTGGGGCCAACGTCCTGACTTTC. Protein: CASRTGHSSGANVLTF. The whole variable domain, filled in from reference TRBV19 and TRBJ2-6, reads DGGITQSPKYLFRKEGQNVTLSCEQNLNHDAMYWYRQDPGQGLRLIYYSQIVNDFQKGDIAEGYSVSREKKESFPLTVTSAQKNPTAFYLCASRTGHSSGANVLTFGAGSRLTVL.

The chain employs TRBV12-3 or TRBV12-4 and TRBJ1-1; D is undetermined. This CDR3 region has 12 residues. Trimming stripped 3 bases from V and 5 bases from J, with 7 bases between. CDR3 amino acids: CASSFGRTEAFF. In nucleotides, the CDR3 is TGTGCCAGCAGTTTCGGGAGAACTGAAGCTTTCTTT.

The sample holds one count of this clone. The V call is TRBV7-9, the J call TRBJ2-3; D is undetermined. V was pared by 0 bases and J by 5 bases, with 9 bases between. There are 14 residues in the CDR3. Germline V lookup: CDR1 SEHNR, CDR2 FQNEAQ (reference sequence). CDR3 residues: CASSLAVVRDTQYF. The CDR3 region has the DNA TGTGCCAGCAGCTTAGCAGTCGTGAGAGATACGCAGTATTTT.